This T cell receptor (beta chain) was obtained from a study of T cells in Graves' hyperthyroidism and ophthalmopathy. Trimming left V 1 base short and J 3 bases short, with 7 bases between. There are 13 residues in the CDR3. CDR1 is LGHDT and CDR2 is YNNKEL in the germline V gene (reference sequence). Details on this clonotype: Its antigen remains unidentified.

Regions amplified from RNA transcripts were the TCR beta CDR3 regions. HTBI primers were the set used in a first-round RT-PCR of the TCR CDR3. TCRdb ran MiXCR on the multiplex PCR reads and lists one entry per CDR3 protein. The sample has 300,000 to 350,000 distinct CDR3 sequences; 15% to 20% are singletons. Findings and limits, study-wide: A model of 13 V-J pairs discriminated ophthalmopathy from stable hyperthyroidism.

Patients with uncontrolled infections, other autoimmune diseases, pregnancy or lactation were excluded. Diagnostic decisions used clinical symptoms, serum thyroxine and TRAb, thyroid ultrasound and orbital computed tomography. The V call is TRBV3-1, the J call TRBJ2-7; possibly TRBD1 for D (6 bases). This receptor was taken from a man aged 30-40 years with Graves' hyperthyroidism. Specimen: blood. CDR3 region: CASSQGTVYEQYF. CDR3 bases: TGTGCCAGCAGCCAAGGGACAGTCTACGAGCAGTACTTC.